A selection of T cell receptor beta chains follows, all from one sample in a study of shared clonotypes between healthy human individuals. Generated by immunoSEQ multiplex PCR, the TCRdb table keeps only in-frame clones and is missing some. Of roughly 2.5 million clones in the sample, approximately 90% are singletons; the top ten hold about 0.13%. The material sequenced was naive CD4+ T cells sorted from blood. The receptors shown here come from a man between 18 and 35 years old in good health. CDR3s include the opening cysteine and the closing phenylalanine or tryptophan. Size is stated for part of the rows, as once, few or many counts, or as a class when the clone is expanded.

V	size	J	CDR3
TRBV6-6	NA	TRBJ1-3	CASSTGVSGNTIYF
TRBV19	NA	TRBJ2-7	CASSTVGKQSYEQYF
TRBV2	NA	TRBJ2-7	CASSDLEVYEQYF
TRBV28	NA	TRBJ2-2	CASSLFPGQNTGELFF
TRBV7-8	NA	TRBJ1-5	CASSSRDSNQPQHF
TRBV5-5	NA	TRBJ1-5	CASSREGTGSNQPQHF
TRBV2	NA	TRBJ1-4	CASSKEFLNEKLFF
TRBV5-6	once	TRBJ2-5	CASRGLAGETQYF
TRBV5-4	NA	TRBJ2-1	CASSLVGTGAYNEQFF
TRBV23-1	NA	TRBJ2-4	CASANPGPHSKNIQYF
TRBV7-9	NA	TRBJ2-2	CASSLAVGTTGRNGELFF
TRBV6-5	NA	TRBJ2-5	CASIPGLQETQYF
TRBV10-3	NA	TRBJ2-5	CAIMGGSSETQYF
TRBV18	NA	TRBJ2-5	CASSQIKTGTKETQYF
TRBV10-1	NA	TRBJ2-2	CASSSGTAGTGELFF
TRBV6-6	NA	TRBJ1-5	CASTGRANQPQHF
TRBV4-1	NA	TRBJ2-4	CASSQTPSDTTFLSKNIQYF
TRBV5-5	NA	TRBJ2-1	CASSLGTSGWLSYNEQFF
TRBV4-1	NA	TRBJ2-3	CASSGRTSGSGTDTQYF
TRBV18	NA	TRBJ2-6	CASSPPGTRVAGANVLTF
TRBV15	NA	TRBJ1-1	CATSRDRGQTNTEAFF
TRBV9	NA	TRBJ2-7	CASSPQDRVANEQYF
TRBV4-1	NA	TRBJ2-2	CASSQGIRVSTNTGELFF
TRBV2	NA	TRBJ2-1	CASSWTSGYNEQFF